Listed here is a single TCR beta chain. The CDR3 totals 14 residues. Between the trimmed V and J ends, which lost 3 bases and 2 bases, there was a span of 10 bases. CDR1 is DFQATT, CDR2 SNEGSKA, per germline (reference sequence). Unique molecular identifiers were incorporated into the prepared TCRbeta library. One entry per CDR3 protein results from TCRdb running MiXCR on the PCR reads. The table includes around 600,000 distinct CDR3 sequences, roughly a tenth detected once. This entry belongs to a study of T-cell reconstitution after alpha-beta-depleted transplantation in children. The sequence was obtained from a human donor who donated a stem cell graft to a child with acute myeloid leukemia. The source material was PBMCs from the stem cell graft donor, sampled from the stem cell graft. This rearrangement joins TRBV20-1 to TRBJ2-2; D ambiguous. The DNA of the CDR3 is TGCAGTGCTAGGCGCCCTGCAAACACCGGGGAGCTGTTTTTT. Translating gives CSARRPANTGELFF.